The 5 T cell receptor beta chains listed next were all sequenced from one sample in a study of Ad26.COV2.S vaccination and SARS-CoV-2 variants. Repertoires were generated with immunoSEQ multiplex PCR, while TCRdb's copy carries only in-frame clones and drops some. Of around 300,000 clones in the sample, 80% to 90% are singletons; the top ten hold about 10%. Described treatment: some 19 received Ad26.COV2.S at low or high dose, single or two shots; 5 received placebo; per-sample allocation not given. Sampling happened 63 days after the first vaccine or placebo injection. The sample here was peripheral blood, taken in a trial of Ad26.COV2.S vaccine versus placebo. These receptors were obtained from a person between 18 and 59 years old who received the Ad26.COV2.S COVID-19 vaccine or a placebo.

The chain employs TRBV10-3 and TRBJ1-6; D gene unclear. This CDR3 is 16 amino acids long. Trimming removed 1 base from V and 0 bases from J, with 7 bases in between. From germline, CDR1 is ENHRY and CDR2 SYGVKD. This CDR3 reads CAISEYGSSYNSPLHF. The CDR3, as DNA: TGTGCCATCAGTGAGTACGGGAGCTCCTATAATTCACCCCTCCACTTT.

The chain employs TRBV28 and TRBJ1-1, with 7 bases identical to TRBD1. The CDR3 consists of 16 residues. Germline V gene data show CDR1 as MDHEN and CDR2 as SYDVKM. V shed 3 bases, J shed 3 bases, and the junction held 10 bases outside the gene matches. DNA of the CDR3: TGTGCCAGCAGTTTTAGGACAGGCATACGCGACACTGAAGCTTTCTTT. Encoded protein: CASSFRTGIRDTEAFF.

This clone occurred once. The chain recombines TRBV7-2 with TRBJ2-1; 9 bases align to TRBD2. The germline gives CDR1 SGHTA, CDR2 FQGNSA. CDR3 length: 17 amino acids. V lost 6 bases and J lost 3; bases outside the gene matches: 12. The CDR3 sequence: CASSYGRGREGYNEQFF. The DNA for the CDR3 is TGTGCCAGCAGTTACGGACGCGGGCGGGAGGGCTACAATGAGCAGTTCTTC.

This chain uses TRBV10-2 with TRBJ1-1, with D uncertain. This CDR3 contains 11 residues. Germline loops: CDR1 WSHSY, CDR2 SAAADI. Trimming removed 9 bases from V and 6 bases from J, with 11 bases in between. The chain's CDR3 is CASGEEAEAFF. The CDR3 bases are TGCGCCAGTGGGGAGGAGGCTGAAGCTTTCTTT.

CDR3 sequence: CSARAEYEQYF. CDR3 DNA sequence: TGCAGTGCTAGAGCAGAGTACGAGCAGTACTTC. The V call is TRBV20-1, the J call TRBJ2-7; D remains ambiguous. Germline V gene lookup returns CDR1 DFQATT and CDR2 SNEGSKA (reference sequence). The length of the CDR3 is 11 residues. Trimming cost V 1 base and J 4 bases, with 5 bases left between them.